This TCR beta chain derives from a study of molecular identifiers for immune sequencing clone quantification. Per germline, CDR1 MNHNY and CDR2 SVGAGI (reference sequence). CDR3 length equals 13 residues. Trimming took 6 bases from V and 3 from J, leaving 9 bases between them. Library preparation followed earlier protocols using designated TCR primers. TCRdb re-called the PCR reads with MiXCR, one entry per CDR3 protein. The table includes approximately 550,000 distinct CDR3 sequences, about a quarter detected once. The sample holds a few counts of this clonotype. Its antigen remains unknown. CD8+CD4-CCR7+CD45RA+ sorting gave the naive CD8 T cells. General study points: The share of molecules held by clones above 20 RNA copies was over 99% in effector cells and under 1% in naive cells.

Material for sequencing was naive CD8+ T cells from blood, with Jurkat cell RNA spiked in. Subset reported: FACS-sorted CD8+CD4-CCR7+CD45RA+ naive T cells. V gene TRBV6-6 combines with J gene TRBJ2-1; no clear D gene. The receptor comes from a human donor in good health. Some libraries in this study had Jurkat cell RNA spiked in. In DNA, the CDR3 is TGTGCCAGCAGGGAGAAGGTCTACAATGAGCAGTTCTTC. Protein product: CASREKVYNEQFF.